The rows below give T cell receptor beta chains drawn from one sample of a study of blood T cell repertoires in COVID-19. The repertoire was sequenced with immunoSEQ multiplex PCR; TCRdb's copy has only in-frame clones and lacks some. The data show 250,000 to 300,000 clones, with 75% to 90% seen just once and under 2.5% held by the top ten. The specimen sequenced was peripheral blood. The receptors derive from a man aged 50 to 60 with acute or convalescent COVID-19. Both conserved end residues are part of each CDR3. The order of the fields is J gene, D gene, clone size, V gene, CDR3 protein, CDR3 DNA. A D gene is named only where the DNA matches it firmly. The size field is filled for only some rows; it gives once, few, many or a size class.

TRBJ2-2,-,-,TRBV12-5,CASGLGVTGELFF,TGTGCTAGTGGTCTAGGGGTTACCGGGGAGCTGTTTTTT
TRBJ1-2,-,-,TRBV6-1,CASSESGGPEGYTF,TGTGCCAGCAGTGAATCAGGTGGGCCGGAAGGCTACACCTTC
TRBJ1-4,TRBD1,-,TRBV6-6,CASSYGQVNEKLFF,TGTGCCAGCAGTTACGGACAGGTGAATGAAAAACTGTTTTTT
TRBJ2-2,TRBD1,few,TRBV2,CASSPRGDRGYTGELFF,TGTGCCAGCAGTCCCCGGGGAGACAGGGGGTACACCGGGGAGCTGTTTTTT
TRBJ2-2,-,-,TRBV29-1,CSVEGGFQGGELFF,TGCAGCGTCGAAGGAGGGTTTCAAGGCGGGGAGCTGTTTTTT
TRBJ2-7,TRBD1,-,TRBV6-5,CASTLPPGQEYF,TGTGCCAGCACCCTACCACCGGGACAGGAATACTTC
TRBJ1-5,TRBD1,-,TRBV19,CASSGTGLSSNQPQHF,TGTGCCAGTTCCGGGACAGGGTTGTCTAGCAATCAGCCCCAGCATTTT
TRBJ1-2,TRBD1,-,TRBV14,CASSQSFWTGFDGYTF,TGTGCCAGCAGCCAATCGTTCTGGACAGGGTTCGATGGCTACACCTTC
TRBJ1-1,TRBD1,-,TRBV7-9,CASSLIRDRGTEAFF,TGTGCCAGCAGCCTAATTAGGGACAGGGGCACTGAAGCTTTCTTT
TRBJ1-2,TRBD1,-,TRBV7-9,CASSKGQDRVYTF,TGTGCCAGCAGCAAGGGACAGGACAGGGTCTACACCTTC
TRBJ2-5,TRBD1,-,TRBV5-5,CASSAWGTGEETQYF,TGTGCCAGCAGCGCGTGGGGGACAGGGGAAGAGACCCAGTACTTC
TRBJ1-1,-,-,TRBV4-1,CASSQERTGGNTEAFF,TGCGCCAGCAGCCAAGAGAGAACGGGTGGGAACACTGAAGCTTTCTTT
TRBJ2-7,TRBD2,-,TRBV4-1,CASSIQRGDYEQYF,TGCGCCAGCAGCATTCAGCGGGGGGACTACGAGCAGTACTTC
TRBJ2-3,TRBD2,-,TRBV6-2/TRBV6-3,CASSYTGTSGGGRTDTQYF,TGTGCCAGCAGTTACACTGGGACTAGCGGGGGGGGGCGCACAGATACGCAGTATTTT
TRBJ2-1,TRBD1,-,TRBV6-1,CASSEAGGDRVKVLFF,TGTGCCAGCAGTGAAGCGGGGGGGGACAGGGTAAAGGTTCTGTTCTTC
TRBJ2-5,TRBD2,-,TRBV7-2,CASSLGTSGGGTQYF,TGTGCCAGCAGCTTAGGAACTAGCGGGGGCGGGACCCAGTACTTC
TRBJ1-1,-,-,TRBV18,CASSPRSTNTEAFF,TGTGCCAGCTCACCCCGGTCTACCAACACTGAAGCTTTCTTT
TRBJ2-2,TRBD1,-,TRBV5-1,CASSSRTGDTGELFF,TGCGCCAGCAGCTCCCGGACAGGAGACACCGGGGAGCTGTTTTTT
TRBJ1-5,-,once,TRBV19,CASSRTYRDRNQHF,TGTGCCAGTAGTAGGACTTACAGGGACCGGAACCAGCATTTT
TRBJ1-2,-,-,TRBV19,CASDWTGGLNGYTF,TGTGCCAGTGACTGGACGGGGGGCTTAAATGGCTACACCTTC
TRBJ2-7,-,-,TRBV18,CASSPRDTSYEQYF,TGTGCCAGCTCACCAAGGGACACCTCCTACGAGCAGTACTTC
TRBJ2-6,TRBD1,-,TRBV11-3,CASSPGRDRGPRGANVLTF,TGTGCCAGCAGTCCCGGGCGGGACAGGGGACCACGAGGGGCCAACGTCCTGACTTTC
TRBJ1-1,-,-,TRBV4-1,CASSQTRDTSGAFF,TGCGCCAGCAGCCAAACCCGGGACACCTCGGGTGCTTTCTTT
TRBJ1-2,-,-,TRBV30,CAWSARGHGNYGYTF,TGTGCCTGGAGCGCACGGGGACATGGGAACTATGGCTACACCTTC
TRBJ1-2,-,-,TRBV14,CASSHDLVNYGYTF,TGTGCCAGCAGCCACGACTTGGTAAACTATGGCTACACCTTC
TRBJ1-2,-,many,TRBV4-2,CASSQDFSQNYGYTF,TGTGCCAGCAGCCAAGATTTCTCGCAGAACTATGGCTACACCTTC
TRBJ2-2,-,-,TRBV30,CAWSATSPVSPGELFF,TGTGCCTGGAGCGCTACTAGCCCCGTGAGCCCCGGGGAGCTGTTTTTT
TRBJ2-3,-,-,TRBV6-5,CASSYHGQKDTQYF,TGTGCCAGCAGTTACCACGGACAGAAAGATACGCAGTATTTT
TRBJ2-2,TRBD1,-,TRBV24-1,CATSDAGTGDVGELFF,TGTGCCACCTCGGACGCGGGGACAGGGGATGTCGGGGAGCTGTTTTTT
TRBJ2-3,TRBD2,-,TRBV7-3,CASSSGEGNTDTQYF,TGTGCCAGCAGTTCCGGGGAGGGGAACACAGATACGCAGTATTTT
TRBJ1-1,-,-,TRBV4-1,CASSQDGRGTEAFF,TGCGCCAGCAGCCAAGATGGACGGGGCACTGAAGCTTTCTTT
TRBJ2-1,-,-,TRBV7-8,CASSLGGPVEQFF,TGTGCCAGCAGCTTAGGGGGGCCCGTTGAGCAGTTCTTC
TRBJ2-1,-,few,TRBV6-2/TRBV6-3,CASSLRAHNEQFF,TGTGCCAGCAGTTTGCGGGCTCACAATGAGCAGTTCTTC
TRBJ1-2,TRBD1,-,TRBV6-5,CASSPQGKYGYTF,TGTGCCAGCAGTCCACAGGGGAAGTATGGCTACACCTTC
TRBJ1-3,-,-,TRBV10-2,CASSESPTGLDTIYF,TGCGCCAGCAGTGAGTCGCCGACGGGACTTGACACCATATATTTT
TRBJ1-1,TRBD1,once,TRBV7-9,CASSSQGQVMNTEAFF,TGTGCCAGCAGCTCCCAAGGACAGGTAATGAACACTGAAGCTTTCTTT
TRBJ1-2,-,-,TRBV6-6,CASTPTGQYKKGYTF,TGTGCCAGCACCCCAACCGGACAGTACAAGAAGGGCTACACCTTC
TRBJ2-7,-,-,TRBV3-1/TRBV3-2,CASSQERGGYEQYF,TGTGCCAGCAGCCAAGAGCGTGGCGGCTACGAGCAGTACTTC
TRBJ2-3,-,-,TRBV7-8,CASSTARGAQDTQYF,TGTGCCAGCAGCACTGCCCGGGGGGCCCAGGATACGCAGTATTTT
TRBJ2-2,-,-,TRBV5-4,CASSPPAGKAGELFF,TGTGCCAGCAGCCCCCCGGCAGGGAAGGCCGGGGAGCTGTTTTTT
TRBJ2-2,TRBD2,-,TRBV11-3,CASSLDWPPGGSGELFF,TGTGCCAGCAGCTTAGATTGGCCCCCCGGGGGGTCCGGGGAGCTGTTTTTT
TRBJ1-6,TRBD1,-,TRBV9,CASSEGTGLGSPLHF,TGTGCCAGCAGCGAGGGGACAGGCTTAGGTTCACCCCTCCACTTT
TRBJ2-3,TRBD2,-,TRBV6-1,CASSELAGGPDTQYF,TGTGCCAGCAGTGAACTAGCGGGGGGGCCAGATACGCAGTATTTT
TRBJ1-5,-,-,TRBV19,CASSRGGVGNHQPQHF,TGTGCCAGTAGTAGGGGGGGCGTAGGGAATCACCAGCCCCAGCATTTT
TRBJ2-2,TRBD2,-,TRBV9,CASSVSGVNTGELFF,TGTGCCAGCAGCGTCAGCGGGGTGAACACCGGGGAGCTGTTTTTT
TRBJ1-1,-,-,TRBV19,CASTATRDTEAFF,TGTGCCAGTACGGCTACCCGGGACACTGAAGCTTTCTTT
TRBJ1-2,TRBD1,-,TRBV9,CASSPGQGSGYTF,TGTGCCAGCAGCCCCGGACAGGGATCTGGCTACACCTTC
TRBJ1-4,TRBD1,many,TRBV5-1,CASSLAPQGAGEKLFF,TGCGCCAGCAGCTTGGCCCCACAGGGGGCGGGTGAAAAACTGTTTTTT
TRBJ2-2,TRBD2,once,TRBV11-2,CASSLDLSAGGRVGELFF,TGTGCCAGCAGCTTAGACCTTTCAGCGGGGGGCAGAGTAGGGGAGCTGTTTTTT
TRBJ1-6,-,once,TRBV12-3/TRBV12-4,CASSLGGDSPLHF,TGTGCCAGCAGTTTGGGAGGGGATTCACCCCTCCACTTT